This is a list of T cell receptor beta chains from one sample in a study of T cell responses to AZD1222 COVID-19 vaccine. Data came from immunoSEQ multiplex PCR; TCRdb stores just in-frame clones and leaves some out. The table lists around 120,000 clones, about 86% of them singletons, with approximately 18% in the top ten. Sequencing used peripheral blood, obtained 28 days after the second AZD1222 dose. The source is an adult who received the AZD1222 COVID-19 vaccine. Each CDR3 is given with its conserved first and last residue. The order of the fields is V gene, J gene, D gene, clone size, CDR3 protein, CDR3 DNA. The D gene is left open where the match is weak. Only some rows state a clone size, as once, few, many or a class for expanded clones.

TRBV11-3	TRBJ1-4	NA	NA	CAGSLNRTTFF	TGTGCCGGCAGCTTAAACAGGACAACATTTTTT
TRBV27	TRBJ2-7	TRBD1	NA	CASSYRGSGSYEQYF	TGTGCCAGCAGCTACAGGGGATCGGGCTCCTACGAGCAGTACTTC
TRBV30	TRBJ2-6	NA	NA	CAWDPQRTGANVLTF	TGTGCCTGGGACCCCCAGAGGACTGGGGCCAACGTCCTGACTTTC
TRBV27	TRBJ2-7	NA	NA	CASSLLARDFEQYF	TGTGCCAGCAGTTTATTAGCTAGGGACTTCGAGCAGTACTTC
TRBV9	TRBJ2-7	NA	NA	CASSTWGNSHEQYF	TGTGCCAGCAGCACCTGGGGGAACAGCCACGAGCAGTACTTC
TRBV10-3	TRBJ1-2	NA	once	CAISESGNGYTF	TGTGCCATCAGTGAGTCAGGGAATGGCTACACCTTC
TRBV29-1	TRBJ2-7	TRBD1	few	CSVEMDRVYEQYF	TGCAGCGTTGAAATGGACAGGGTTTACGAGCAGTACTTC
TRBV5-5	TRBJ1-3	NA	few	CASSFGTISGNTIYF	TGTGCCAGCAGCTTTGGCACGATCTCTGGAAACACCATATATTTT
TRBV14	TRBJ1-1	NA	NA	CASSQDLAGPRSEAFF	TGTGCCAGCAGCCAAGATCTAGCAGGGCCGCGCTCTGAAGCTTTCTTT
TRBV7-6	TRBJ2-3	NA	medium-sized	CASSLMAGLPTDTQYF	TGTGCCAGCAGCTTAATGGCGGGACTTCCCACAGATACGCAGTATTTT
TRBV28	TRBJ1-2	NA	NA	CASSSGDYGYTF	TGTGCCAGCAGTTCCGGGGACTATGGCTACACCTTC
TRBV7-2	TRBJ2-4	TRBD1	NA	CASSLAFSRTGKRDKNIQYF	TGTGCCAGCAGCTTAGCATTCTCTAGGACAGGCAAGAGGGACAAAAACATTCAGTACTTC
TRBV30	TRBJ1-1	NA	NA	CAWGGVRSNTEAFF	TGTGCCTGGGGGGGTGTCCGTTCGAACACTGAAGCTTTCTTT
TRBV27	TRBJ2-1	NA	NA	CASSWMTDSYNEQFF	TGTGCCAGCAGTTGGATGACAGACTCCTACAATGAGCAGTTCTTC
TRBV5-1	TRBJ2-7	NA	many	CASSLVPGNYEQYF	TGCGCCAGCAGCTTGGTTCCAGGGAACTACGAGCAGTACTTC
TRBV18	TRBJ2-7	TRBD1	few	CASSPTLTTGNEQYF	TGTGCCAGCTCACCAACATTAACGACAGGGAACGAGCAGTACTTC
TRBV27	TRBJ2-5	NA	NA	CASSSVGPETQYF	TGTGCCAGCAGCTCCGTGGGCCCAGAGACCCAGTACTTC
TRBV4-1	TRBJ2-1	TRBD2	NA	CASRRTSGSGNEQFF	TGCGCCAGCAGGCGGACTAGCGGGAGTGGTAATGAGCAGTTCTTC
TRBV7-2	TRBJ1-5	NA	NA	CASTPGPDQPQHF	TGTGCCAGCACCCCAGGCCCTGATCAGCCCCAGCATTTT
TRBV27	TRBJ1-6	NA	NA	CASSDSGSFWDPLGALHF	TGTGCCAGCAGTGATAGTGGGTCCTTCTGGGATCCTTTGGGGGCCCTCCACTTT
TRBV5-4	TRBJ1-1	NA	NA	CASSSRPNTEAFF	TGTGCCAGCAGCTCCCGACCGAACACTGAAGCTTTCTTT
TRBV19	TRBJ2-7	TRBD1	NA	CASSISTGAYEQYF	TGTGCCAGTAGTATTAGTACAGGGGCCTACGAGCAGTACTTC
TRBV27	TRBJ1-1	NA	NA	CASSSSLGPEAFF	TGTGCCAGCAGTTCGAGTCTTGGACCTGAAGCTTTCTTT
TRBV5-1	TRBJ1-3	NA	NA	CASSYDSLSGNTIYF	TGCGCCAGCAGCTATGACAGCCTCTCTGGAAACACCATATATTTT
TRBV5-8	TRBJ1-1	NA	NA	CASSLQAGDTEAFF	TGTGCCAGCAGCTTGCAGGCGGGGGACACTGAAGCTTTCTTT
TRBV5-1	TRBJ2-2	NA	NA	CASSGGSTGELFF	TGCGCCAGCAGCGGCGGCTCTACCGGGGAGCTGTTTTTT
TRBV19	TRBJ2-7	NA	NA	CASSQADSYEQYF	TGTGCCAGTAGCCAAGCGGACTCCTACGAGCAGTACTTC
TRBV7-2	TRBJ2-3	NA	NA	CASSLGGYTRDTQYF	TGTGCCAGCAGCTTAGGGGGCTATACACGGGATACGCAGTATTTT
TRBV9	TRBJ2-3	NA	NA	CASSVATEDTQYF	TGTGCCAGCAGCGTAGCTACGGAAGATACGCAGTATTTT
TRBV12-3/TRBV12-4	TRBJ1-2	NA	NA	CASSLALDGYTF	TGTGCCAGCAGTTTAGCACTCGATGGCTACACCTTC
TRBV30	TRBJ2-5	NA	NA	CAWTPRTLQETQYF	TGTGCCTGGACACCCAGGACACTTCAAGAGACCCAGTACTTC
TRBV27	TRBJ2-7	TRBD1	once	CASSPIPGQVGYYEQYF	TGTGCCAGCAGTCCCATCCCGGGACAGGTCGGGTACTACGAGCAGTACTTC
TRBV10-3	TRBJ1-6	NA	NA	CAIRGGDSPLHF	TGTGCCATCAGAGGGGGGGATTCACCCCTCCACTTT
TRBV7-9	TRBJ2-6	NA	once	CASSPSGANVLTF	TGTGCCAGCAGCCCATCTGGGGCCAACGTCCTGACTTTC
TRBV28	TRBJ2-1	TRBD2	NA	CASSSGLARNEQFF	TGTGCCAGCAGTTCAGGACTAGCGCGGAATGAGCAGTTCTTC
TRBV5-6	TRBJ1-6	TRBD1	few	CASSRTGINSPLHF	TGTGCCAGCAGCCGGACAGGGATTAATTCACCCCTCCACTTT
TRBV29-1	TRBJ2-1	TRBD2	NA	CSVARLAGYGQFF	TGCAGCGTCGCAAGACTAGCGGGATACGGGCAGTTCTTC
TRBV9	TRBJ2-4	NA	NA	CASSPGQLAKNIQYF	TGTGCCAGCAGCCCTGGACAGCTGGCCAAAAACATTCAGTACTTC
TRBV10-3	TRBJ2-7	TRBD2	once	CAISEASGYEQYF	TGTGCCATCAGTGAGGCTAGCGGCTACGAGCAGTACTTC
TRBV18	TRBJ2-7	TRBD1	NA	CASSPPEGAQYHEQYF	TGTGCCAGCTCACCACCCGAGGGGGCGCAATACCACGAGCAGTACTTC
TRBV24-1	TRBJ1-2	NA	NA	CATSDASGEGYTF	TGTGCCACCAGTGATGCCTCAGGGGAGGGCTACACCTTC
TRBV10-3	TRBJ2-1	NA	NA	CAISALEEQFF	TGTGCCATCAGCGCGCTGGAGGAGCAGTTCTTC
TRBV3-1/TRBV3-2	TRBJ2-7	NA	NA	CASSQVLMYEQYF	TGTGCCAGCAGCCAAGTACTTATGTACGAGCAGTACTTC
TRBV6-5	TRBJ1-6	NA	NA	CASSYSGGRVGSPLHF	TGTGCCAGCAGTTACTCGGGGGGCAGGGTCGGGTCACCCCTCCACTTT
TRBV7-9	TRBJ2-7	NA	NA	CASSPSYEQYF	TGTGCCAGCAGCCCATCCTACGAGCAGTACTTC
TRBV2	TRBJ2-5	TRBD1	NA	CASSEAGQGGMSQYF	TGTGCCAGCAGTGAAGCGGGACAGGGAGGGATGTCCCAGTACTTC
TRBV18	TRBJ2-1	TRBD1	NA	CASSGQGGNEQFF	TGTGCCAGCTCCGGACAGGGGGGGAATGAGCAGTTCTTC
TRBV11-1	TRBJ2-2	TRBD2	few	CASSLGTSFDTGELFF	TGTGCCAGCAGCTTGGGGACTAGCTTCGACACCGGGGAGCTGTTTTTT
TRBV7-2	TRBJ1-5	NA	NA	CASSPGFGDQPQHF	TGTGCCAGCAGTCCAGGGTTTGGAGATCAGCCCCAGCATTTT
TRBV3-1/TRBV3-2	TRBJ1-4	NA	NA	CASSGTNEKLFF	TGTGCCAGCAGTGGAACTAATGAAAAACTGTTTTTT
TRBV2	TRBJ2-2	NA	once	CASSEAGELFF	TGTGCCAGCAGTGAAGCCGGGGAGCTGTTTTTT
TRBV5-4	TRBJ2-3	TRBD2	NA	CASSLLAGGTDTQYF	TGTGCCAGCAGCTTGCTGGCGGGGGGTACAGATACGCAGTATTTT
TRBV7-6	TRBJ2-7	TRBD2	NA	CASSLGLAGPYEQYF	TGTGCCAGCAGCTTAGGGCTAGCGGGCCCCTACGAGCAGTACTTC
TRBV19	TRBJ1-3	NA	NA	CASSLEFSGNTIYF	TGTGCCAGTAGTTTGGAATTCTCTGGAAACACCATATATTTT
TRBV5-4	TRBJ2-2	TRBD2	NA	CASSLEGGPTGELFF	TGTGCCAGCAGCTTGGAGGGAGGGCCTACCGGGGAGCTGTTTTTT
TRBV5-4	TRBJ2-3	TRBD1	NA	CASSLRTGVTDTQYF	TGTGCCAGCAGCTTAAGGACAGGGGTAACAGATACGCAGTATTTT
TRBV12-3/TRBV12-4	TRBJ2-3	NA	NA	CASSLVPADTQYF	TGTGCCAGCAGTTTAGTCCCAGCAGATACGCAGTATTTT